These 9 T cell receptor beta chains were all obtained from the same sample, sequenced in a study of T cells in Graves' hyperthyroidism and ophthalmopathy. TCR beta CDR3 sequences were amplified from RNA transcripts. First-round RT-PCR of the TCR CDR3 relied on the HTBI primer set. TCRdb recomputed calls from the multiplex PCR reads with MiXCR, one row per CDR3 protein. The table has approximately 430,000 distinct CDR3 sequences, over 12% seen once. The specimen sequenced was blood. These receptor sequences come from a young man with Graves' ophthalmopathy.

This clonotype was detected a few times. V usage is TRBV20-1 and J usage is TRBJ2-2; 8 bases align to TRBD1. V lost 6 bases to trimming and J lost 8 bases; unmatched junction nucleotides: 8. Germline values: CDR1 DFQATT, CDR2 SNEGSKA (reference sequence). The CDR3 has 13 residues. CDR3 protein: CSATRTGWGELFF. In DNA form, the CDR3 reads TGCAGTGCCACCAGGACAGGGTGGGGGGAGCTGTTTTTT.

This clonotype was counted many times. The chain links TRBV5-1 to TRBJ2-3, with D possibly being TRBD1 (6 bases). In germline, CDR1 is SGHRS, CDR2 YFSETQ. The CDR3 runs to 15 residues. Deletions cut 4 bases from V and 2 bases from J, with 14 bases between. CDR3 nucleotides: TGCGCCAGCAGCCCGACCGCAGGGGACACAGATACGCAGTATTTT. It is translated as CASSPTAGDTDTQYF.

Worth noting for this clonotype: Being one base from a much bigger clone, this may be a read error. The J gene is TRBJ1-1, the V gene TRBV2, with D maybe TRBD1 (5 bases). Germline CDR1 SNHLY, CDR2 FYNNEI. Trimming shortened V by 4 bases and J by 6 bases, and 21 bases separated the two germline ends. The CDR3 is 16 amino acids. CDR3 coding DNA: TGTGCCAGCAGTGGATCGGGGCTAATAAGGAGATCTGAAGCTTTCTTT. Translated, it gives CASSGSGLIRRSEAFF. The full variable domain, with the rest looked up from reference TRBV2 and TRBJ1-1, is EPEVTQTPSHQVTQMGQEVILRCVPISNHLYFYWYRQILGQKVEFLVSFYNNEISEKSEIFDDQFSVERPDGSNFTLKIRSTKLEDSAMYFCASSGSGLIRRSEAFFGQGTRLTVV.

The chain recombines TRBV7-9 with TRBJ1-1; D remains unclear. The germline CDR1 and CDR2 sequences are SEHNR and FQNEAQ (reference sequence). Trimming removed 4 bases from V and 0 bases from J, with 21 bases in between. The CDR3 sequence is 18 residues long. The DNA for the CDR3 is TGTGCCAGCAGCTCGAAGGAGCTAGCACATACGATGAACACTGAAGCTTTCTTT. As protein: CASSSKELAHTMNTEAFF. The variable domain in full, completed from reference TRBV7-9 and TRBJ1-1, reads DTGVSQNPRHKITKRGQNVTFRCDPISEHNRLYWYRQTLGQGPEFLTYFQNEAQLEKSRLLSDRFSAERPKGSFSTLEIQRTEQGDSAMYLCASSSKELAHTMNTEAFFGQGTRLTVV.

CDR3 amino acids: CASSYYGGQPQHF. Written as DNA, the CDR3 is TGTGCCAGCAGTTACTACGGGGGTCAGCCCCAGCATTTT. V usage is TRBV6-6 and J usage is TRBJ1-5; tentative D call: TRBD1 (5 bases). V was clipped by 1 base and J by 6 bases, with 7 bases between them. CDR1 and CDR2 from the germline V gene are MNHNY and SVGAGI (reference sequence). This CDR3 region has 13 residues.

This clonotype was detected many times. J is TRBJ2-7 and V is TRBV10-1; the match to TRBD2 covers 9 bases. Trimming at V came to 3 bases and at J to 2 bases, leaving 5 bases not matched to a gene. The CDR3 length is 15 residues. CDR1 and CDR2 (germline): WNHNN, SYGVQD (reference sequence). The CDR3 DNA is TGCGCCAGCAGTGAAGGTAGCGGGGGTACCTACGAGCAGTACTTC. Encoded protein: CASSEGSGGTYEQYF.

A few counts support this clonotype. The V call is TRBV19, the J call TRBJ2-7; no reliable D call. The CDR3 has 15 residues. Germline V gives CDR1 LNHDA, CDR2 SQIVND (reference sequence). V was cut by 3 bases and J by 0 bases, with 12 bases left in between. DNA for the CDR3: TGTGCCAGTAGTATCCAATCGACGGACTCCTACGAGCAGTACTTC. Translated: CASSIQSTDSYEQYF.

This clonotype was detected only a few times. The gene calls are TRBV4-1 and TRBJ2-2, with D hard to call. Germline lookup yields CDR1 MGHRA and CDR2 YSYEKL. This CDR3 contains 13 residues. Trimming removed 4 bases at V and 7 bases at J, with 10 bases between. The CDR3, as DNA: TGCGCCAGCAGCCCGCAAGGTGGCGGGGAGCTGTTTTTT. Protein: CASSPQGGGELFF.

This clonotype was picked up many times. The J gene is TRBJ2-1, the V gene TRBV2; 12 positions match TRBD2. The V segment lost 6 bases and the J segment 6 bases; nucleotides outside the gene matches: 12. This CDR3 has 17 residues. Germline V CDR1 and CDR2: SNHLY, FYNNEI. This chain's CDR3 is CASRETSGSSRGNEQFF. In DNA, the CDR3 is TGTGCCAGCAGAGAGACTAGCGGGAGCTCTCGTGGCAATGAGCAGTTCTTC.